Sequencing of this TCR beta chain was carried out in a study of shared clonotypes between healthy human individuals. The wider study: A couple of women and three men aged 18 to 49 made up the donors.

From CD4+ cells came CD45RA+ naive and CD45RA-negative memory subsets. Using immunoSEQ multiplex PCR, the repertoire was profiled, and TCRdb retains in-frame clones only, with some absent. The table records roughly 1,600,000 clones, approximately 98.5% of them present only once. Sequencing was done on a sample of naive CD4+ T cells sorted from blood. Stated subset: CD45RA+ positively selected. The receptor was derived from a man in his thirties or forties in good health.

In DNA form, the CDR3 reads TGTGCCAGCAGTGCTAGCGGGAGCTCCTACAATGAGCAGTTCTTC. Encoded protein: CASSASGSSYNEQFF. This chain uses TRBV6-5 with TRBJ2-1, with 10 bases that match TRBD2. CDR1 is MNHEY, CDR2 SVGAGI, per germline. This CDR3 is built from 15 residues. The J segment lost 0 bases and the V segment lost 5 bases, leaving 1 base of the junction unmatched.